The sequence of this T cell receptor (beta chain) was determined in a study of shared clonotypes between healthy human individuals. Study-wide results and limits: It was expected that sequencing depth would affect clonotype sharing among donors.

V was trimmed by 4 bases and J by 2 bases, leaving 13 bases between them. Germline CDR1 LNHDA, CDR2 SQIVND (reference sequence). This CDR3 region has 15 residues. Method: immunoSEQ multiplex PCR; TCRdb's copy keeps in-frame clones and lacks some. The sample records around 2.3 million clones, 90% to 96% being singletons. With respect to this clone: Its antigen is unknown.

This chain connects TRBV19 to TRBJ2-3; D perhaps matches TRBD2 (5 bases). The sequenced sample was naive CD4+ T cells sorted from blood. Subset of the sample: CD45RA+ positively selected. This receptor was obtained from a young man in good health. The CDR3 sequence is CASSTSGRVTDTQYF. The CDR3 region has the DNA TGTGCCAGTAGTACCTCCGGGCGGGTCACAGATACGCAGTATTTT.